A single TCR beta chain is shown here with its context. Sequenced by immunoSEQ multiplex PCR; TCRdb stores in-frame clones only, minus some. The data show roughly 170,000 clones, 81% seen once. CDR1 and CDR2 (germline): KGHSH, LQKENI. The CDR3 loop spans 16 amino acids. The V gene end was trimmed by 6 bases and the J gene end by 1 base; junction bases not matched to a gene: 9. The data originate from a study of blood T cell repertoires in COVID-19. Study-level background: The analysed material was cDNA or gDNA that came from T cells, B-cell-depleted T cells, or PBMCs.

Cohorts were determined from participant-reported clinical history. Material: PBMCs or T cells enriched from blood (not recorded which). The chain couples TRBV18 to TRBJ2-7; TRBD2 agrees at 10 bases. This clonotype was sampled from a woman between 40 and 50 years old with acute COVID-19. The DNA of the CDR3 is TGTGCCAGCTCCCCCTGGGGAGCGGGGGGGTCCTACGAGCAGTACTTC. This encodes CASSPWGAGGSYEQYF.